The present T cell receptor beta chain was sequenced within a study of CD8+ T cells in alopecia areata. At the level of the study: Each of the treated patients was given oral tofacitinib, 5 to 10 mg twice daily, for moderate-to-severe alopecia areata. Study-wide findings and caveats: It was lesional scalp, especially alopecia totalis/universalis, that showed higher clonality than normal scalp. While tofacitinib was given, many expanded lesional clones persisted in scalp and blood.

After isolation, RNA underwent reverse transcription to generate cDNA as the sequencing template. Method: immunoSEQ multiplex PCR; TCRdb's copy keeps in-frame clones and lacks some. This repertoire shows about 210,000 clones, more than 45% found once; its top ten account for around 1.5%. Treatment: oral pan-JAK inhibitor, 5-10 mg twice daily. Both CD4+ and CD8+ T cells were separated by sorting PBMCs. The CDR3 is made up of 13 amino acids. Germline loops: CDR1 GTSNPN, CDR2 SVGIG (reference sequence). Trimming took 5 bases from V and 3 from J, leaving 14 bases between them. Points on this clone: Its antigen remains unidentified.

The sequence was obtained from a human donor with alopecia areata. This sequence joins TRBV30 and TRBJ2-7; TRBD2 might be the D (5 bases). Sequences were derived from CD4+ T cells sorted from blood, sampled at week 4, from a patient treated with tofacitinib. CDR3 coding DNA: TGTGCCTGGGCCGGGAAGGGAATCTACGAGCAGTACTTC. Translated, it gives CAWAGKGIYEQYF.